This is a list of T cell receptor beta chains from one sample in a study of cytomegalovirus exposure and HLA in healthy donors. Produced via immunoSEQ multiplex PCR; TCRdb's table is partial and in-frame only. The listing records some 30,000 clones. Sequencing was done on a sample of PBMCs. The receptors originated from a female donor in good health and CMV-seronegative. Both conserved end residues are part of each CDR3. A D gene is named only where the DNA matches it firmly.

V,D,J,length,DNA,CDR3
TRBV11-1,TRBD2,TRBJ2-1,15,TGTGCCAGCAGCCCCCGGGGGGATGCCTACAATGAGCAGTTCTTC,CASSPRGDAYNEQFF
TRBV5-6,NA,TRBJ2-1,12,TGTGCCAGCAGCTCGCGGGATAATGAGCAGTTCTTC,CASSSRDNEQFF
TRBV6-4,TRBD1,TRBJ1-6,15,TGTGCCAGCAGAGTACAGGGGGCGGGCGATTCACCCCTCCACTTT,CASRVQGAGDSPLHF
TRBV18,TRBD2,TRBJ2-3,17,TGTGCCAGCTCACCACCCGAGGGAGCGGGGGGTTCCTCTACGCAGTATTTT,CASSPPEGAGGSSTQYF
TRBV5-6,NA,TRBJ2-5,18,TGTGCCAGCAGCTTGGGCGCTCCCGGGTTTAGCCGACAAGAGACCCAGTACTTC,CASSLGAPGFSRQETQYF
TRBV10-3,NA,TRBJ1-1,13,TGTGCCATCAGGAATGACAGGAACACTGAAGCTTTCTTT,CAIRNDRNTEAFF
TRBV7-9,NA,TRBJ1-1,13,TGTGCCAGCACGGGGGGGTGGAACACTGAAGCTTTCTTT,CASTGGWNTEAFF
TRBV14,NA,TRBJ2-3,18,TGTGCCAGCAGCCAAGCCGCCTACCTAACCACTAGCACAGATACGCAGTATTTT,CASSQAAYLTTSTDTQYF
TRBV2,TRBD2,TRBJ2-3,15,TGTGCCAGCTTTCGTAGCGGGGGGCAGACGGATACGCAGTATTTT,CASFRSGGQTDTQYF
TRBV5-1,TRBD1,TRBJ2-7,14,TGCGCCAGCAGCTTAGGACAGGCATCCTACGAGCAGTACTTC,CASSLGQASYEQYF
TRBV29-1,NA,TRBJ2-5,15,TGCAGCGTTGTCGGTGGTATGGGGGGATGGGAGACCCAGTACTTC,CSVVGGMGGWETQYF
TRBV9,TRBD1,TRBJ2-1,15,TGTGCCAGCAGCAAAACAGGGGGCTCCGACAATGAGCAGTTCTTC,CASSKTGGSDNEQFF
TRBV6-5,TRBD1,TRBJ1-1,15,TGTGCCAGCAGTTACTCAAACAGGGGATACACTGAAGCTTTCTTT,CASSYSNRGYTEAFF
TRBV2,TRBD1,TRBJ1-6,16,TGTGCCAGCAATAGACAGGGGAGCTCCTATAATTCACCCCTCCACTTT,CASNRQGSSYNSPLHF
TRBV5-5,TRBD1,TRBJ1-2,16,TGTGCCAGCATCGCTCCGTGGGACAGGGGTTTCTATGGCTACACCTTC,CASIAPWDRGFYGYTF
TRBV27,TRBD1,TRBJ1-1,17,TGTGCCAGCAGTTTACTTTCCTCAGGGGGCGTGAACACTGAAGCTTTCTTT,CASSLLSSGGVNTEAFF
TRBV28,TRBD1,TRBJ2-7,15,TGTGCCAGCAGTTACTTCGGACAGGGGGCTAAGGAGCAGTACTTC,CASSYFGQGAKEQYF
TRBV2,NA,TRBJ2-2,14,TGTGCCAGCAGTGGTGCAGTGAACACCGGGGAGCTGTTTTTT,CASSGAVNTGELFF
TRBV6-1,NA,TRBJ1-1,14,TGTGCCAGCAGTGAAGCTTGGGGGCTGACTGAAGCTTTCTTT,CASSEAWGLTEAFF
TRBV6-5,TRBD1,TRBJ1-1,14,TGTGCCAGCAGTTTTGACAGGGGGTACACTGAAGCTTTCTTT,CASSFDRGYTEAFF
TRBV7-9,TRBD2,TRBJ2-7,16,TGTGCCAGCAGCTTAGCGGGGCTAGCGGGGACCTACGAGCAGTACTTC,CASSLAGLAGTYEQYF
TRBV20-1,NA,TRBJ2-4,11,TGCAGTGCTAGTAAGAGAAACATTCAGTACTTC,CSASKRNIQYF
TRBV5-6,NA,TRBJ2-7,15,TGTGCCAGCAGCTCGACGGGGGGCTGGAAGAACGAGCAGTACTTC,CASSSTGGWKNEQYF
TRBV11-2,NA,TRBJ1-6,15,TGTGCCAGCAGCTTAGAACTACAATATAATTCACCCCTCCACTTT,CASSLELQYNSPLHF
TRBV6-5,TRBD1,TRBJ2-7,15,TGTGCCAGCAGTTACCTGAAGACAGGGCACGACGAGCAGTACTTC,CASSYLKTGHDEQYF
TRBV6-1,TRBD2,TRBJ2-3,16,TGTGCCAGCAGTGAGCCTAGCGGGATTAGCACAGATACGCAGTATTTT,CASSEPSGISTDTQYF
TRBV7-3,TRBD1,TRBJ2-1,14,TGTGCCAGCAGCTCCAGGACAGGGCGAACTGAGCAGTTCTTC,CASSSRTGRTEQFF
TRBV4-1,NA,TRBJ1-5,14,TGCGCCAGCAGCCAAGAAGGAGCGGACCAGCCCCAGCATTTT,CASSQEGADQPQHF
TRBV11-3,NA,TRBJ2-1,15,TGTGCCAGCAGCTTAGTAGATACAGGGTTCAATGAGCAGTTCTTC,CASSLVDTGFNEQFF
TRBV5-6,NA,TRBJ1-2,14,TGTGCCAGCAGCTTCCTCGACGGAGGGCTTGGCTACACCTTC,CASSFLDGGLGYTF
TRBV19,NA,TRBJ2-5,13,TGTGCCAGTAGTATTAACTTCGCGGAGACCCAGTACTTC,CASSINFAETQYF
TRBV5-1,NA,TRBJ2-5,11,TGCGCCAGCCGTGGAGTAGAGACCCAGTACTTC,CASRGVETQYF
TRBV7-2,NA,TRBJ2-5,15,TGTGCCAGCAGCTTAGGGAAAGGGGCCCAAGAGACCCAGTACTTC,CASSLGKGAQETQYF
TRBV5-1,TRBD2,TRBJ2-1,16,TGCGCCAGCAGCTTGAGGACTAGATGGAGAGACAATGAGCAGTTCTTC,CASSLRTRWRDNEQFF
TRBV18,TRBD1,TRBJ1-2,16,TGTGCCAGCTCACGTCCCGGGACAGGGGAGGGCTATGGCTACACCTTC,CASSRPGTGEGYGYTF
TRBV30,NA,TRBJ1-3,16,TGTGCCTGGAGTCAACAACTGGTAGCCTCTGGAAACACCATATATTTT,CAWSQQLVASGNTIYF
TRBV7-9,NA,TRBJ1-2,15,TGTGCCAGCAGCTTAGTGGGAGAGAAGTGGGGTGGCTACACCTTC,CASSLVGEKWGGYTF
TRBV6-5,NA,TRBJ1-2,13,TGTGCCAGCAGTCCACAGACCGGGGGGGGCTACACCTTC,CASSPQTGGGYTF
TRBV10-1,NA,TRBJ1-1,14,TGCGCCAGCAGTGAGAGCGCGGGTCGGACTGAAGCTTTCTTT,CASSESAGRTEAFF
TRBV5-4,TRBD2,TRBJ2-7,13,TGTGCCAGCAGCTTGGTCGGCGGGGGAGAGCAGTACTTC,CASSLVGGGEQYF
TRBV5-1,TRBD1,TRBJ1-1,18,TGCGCCAGCAGCTCCGACCGGACAGGGAACCTCATGAACACTGAAGCTTTCTTT,CASSSDRTGNLMNTEAFF
TRBV7-9,NA,TRBJ1-1,15,TGTGCCAGCAGTCTCGGATGGGACTCTGACACTGAAGCTTTCTTT,CASSLGWDSDTEAFF
TRBV14,NA,TRBJ2-7,12,TGTGCCAGCAGCCAAGGGCCCTACGAGCAGTACTTC,CASSQGPYEQYF